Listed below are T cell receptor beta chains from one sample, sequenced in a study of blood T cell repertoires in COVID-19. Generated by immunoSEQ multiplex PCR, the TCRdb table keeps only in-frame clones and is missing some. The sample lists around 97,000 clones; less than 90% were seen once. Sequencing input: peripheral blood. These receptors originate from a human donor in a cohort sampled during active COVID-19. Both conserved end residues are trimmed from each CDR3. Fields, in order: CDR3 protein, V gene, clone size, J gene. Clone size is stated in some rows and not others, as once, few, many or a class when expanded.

ASSTTLNTEAF TRBV7-2 . TRBJ1-1
ASSFSSGTEETQY TRBV9 . TRBJ2-5
ASSFPGTGVGELF TRBV28 once TRBJ1-4
ATRGGGQNQPQH TRBV2 . TRBJ1-5
ASSSGTGNSPLH TRBV7-9 . TRBJ1-6
AISVSGNTEAF TRBV10-3 once TRBJ1-1
ASSQAGNEQF TRBV3-1/TRBV3-2 . TRBJ2-1
SAMGQGGGELF TRBV29-1 . TRBJ2-2
ASRQGLLWGGNEQF TRBV4-1 . TRBJ2-1
ASSLVQGHNEQF TRBV5-1 . TRBJ2-1
ASSLVYGGSEQY TRBV27 . TRBJ2-7
ASSEEEADTQY TRBV6-1 . TRBJ2-3
ASSNGLPSYQETQY TRBV5-6 . TRBJ2-5